This T cell receptor beta chain stems from a study of response to subunit inactivated influenza vaccine. The CDR3 spans 13 residues. CDR1 is SQVTM, CDR2 ANQGSEA, per germline. Trimming pared 2 bases from V and 8 bases from J, leaving 15 bases between. This clonotype has just a few counts. TCRdb fed the RT-PCR reads into MiXCR, producing one record per CDR3 protein. The data show roughly 570,000 distinct CDR3 sequences, 14% seen once. The source material was PBMCs from blood, sampled 11 to 12 days after vaccination. This sequence originates from a man aged 45-60 years who received an inactivated influenza vaccine. V usage is TRBV29-1 and J usage is TRBJ1-2, with a weak D call TRBD1 (6 bases). CDR3 nucleotide sequence: TGCAGCGTTGAAACCCGGGGGGCACAAGGCTACACCTTC. It specifies CSVETRGAQGYTF.